These T cell receptor beta chains were read from a single sample in a study of control samples from healthy donors and cancer patients. The repertoire was sequenced with immunoSEQ multiplex PCR; TCRdb's copy has only in-frame clones and lacks some. This sample has 100,000 to 150,000 clones, with about 90% found just once. The material sequenced was blood. These receptors originate from a man aged 18 to 30 in good health. The CDR3 runs from the conserved cysteine through the conserved F or W. Each record gives: D gene, clone size, V gene, J gene, CDR3 DNA, CDR3 protein. The D gene is left open where the match is weak. Rows give clone size only sometimes, using once, few, many, or a class for an expanded clone.

D: .; size: once; V: TRBV2; J: TRBJ1-2; DNA: TGTGCCAGCACCGAGGACTCAACCCATGGCTACACCTTC; CDR3: CASTEDSTHGYTF
D: .; size: .; V: TRBV18; J: TRBJ1-5; DNA: TGTGCCAGCTCACCAGGCGTAAGCAATCAGCCCCAGCATTTT; CDR3: CASSPGVSNQPQHF
D: .; size: .; V: TRBV25-1; J: TRBJ1-2; DNA: TGTGCCAGCAGTTGGGGACGTCAGGGCAAGGGCTACACCTTC; CDR3: CASSWGRQGKGYTF
D: .; size: .; V: TRBV11-3; J: TRBJ2-7; DNA: TGTGCCAGCAGCTTAGCCAGCTTCTCCTACGAGCAGTACTTC; CDR3: CASSLASFSYEQYF
D: .; size: .; V: TRBV5-6; J: TRBJ1-2; DNA: TGTGCCAGCAGCTTTTACCCGGTACCCTATGGCTACACCTTC; CDR3: CASSFYPVPYGYTF
D: TRBD1; size: few; V: TRBV30; J: TRBJ1-1; DNA: TGTGCCTGGAGTGTAGGCAGGGGGGCAGCTTTCTTT; CDR3: CAWSVGRGAAFF
D: TRBD1; size: .; V: TRBV19; J: TRBJ2-1; DNA: TGTGCCAGTAGTATCGTGTCGGACAGGGGCAATGAGCAGTTCTTC; CDR3: CASSIVSDRGNEQFF
D: .; size: .; V: TRBV5-1; J: TRBJ1-1; DNA: TGCGCCAGCAAAAACCTAACGCCGGCTTTCACTGAAGCTTTCTTT; CDR3: CASKNLTPAFTEAFF
D: .; size: .; V: TRBV4-1; J: TRBJ1-6; DNA: TGCGCCAGCAGCCAAGATGGCCGCGATAGCTCCTATAATTCACCCCTCCACTTT; CDR3: CASSQDGRDSSYNSPLHF
D: .; size: .; V: TRBV4-2; J: TRBJ1-1; DNA: TGTGCCAGCAGCCAAGATCGGGCCTGGGCATCCGAAGCTTTCTTT; CDR3: CASSQDRAWASEAFF
D: TRBD1; size: .; V: TRBV12-3/TRBV12-4; J: TRBJ1-1; DNA: TGTGCCAGCAGGGGTACCGGGACAGGAGGGGCTTTCTTT; CDR3: CASRGTGTGGAFF
D: TRBD1; size: .; V: TRBV6-1; J: TRBJ2-3; DNA: TGTGCCAGCAGTGAAGGGACAGGCGGTGCGGATACGCAGTATTTT; CDR3: CASSEGTGGADTQYF
D: .; size: .; V: TRBV19; J: TRBJ2-1; DNA: TGTGCCAGTAGTAACCCGGGATCCTACAATGAGCAGTTCTTC; CDR3: CASSNPGSYNEQFF
D: .; size: .; V: TRBV12-5; J: TRBJ2-3; DNA: TGTGCTAGTGGTTTGGCCATATTAACAGGTGGTAACACAGATACGCAGTATTTT; CDR3: CASGLAILTGGNTDTQYF
D: TRBD1; size: .; V: TRBV7-2; J: TRBJ2-7; DNA: TGTGCCAGCAGCTTACCTCGACAGGGCAGCTCCTACGAGCAGTACTTC; CDR3: CASSLPRQGSSYEQYF
D: .; size: .; V: TRBV7-7; J: TRBJ2-2; DNA: TGTGCTAGCAGCTCAGGGATGGGGAACACCGGGGAGCTGTTTTTT; CDR3: CASSSGMGNTGELFF
D: .; size: .; V: TRBV9; J: TRBJ1-2; DNA: TGTGCCAGCAGCTCCGACGACGGGAGTGACTATGGCTACACCTTC; CDR3: CASSSDDGSDYGYTF
D: TRBD2; size: .; V: TRBV27; J: TRBJ2-3; DNA: TGTGCCAGCAGGGGACTAGCGGGAGTGGGGAACACAGATACGCAGTATTTT; CDR3: CASRGLAGVGNTDTQYF
D: TRBD2; size: .; V: TRBV19; J: TRBJ2-1; DNA: TGTGCCAGTAGTATAGATCGGACTAGCGGGAACTACAATGAGCAGTTCTTC; CDR3: CASSIDRTSGNYNEQFF
D: TRBD1; size: .; V: TRBV7-3; J: TRBJ1-1; DNA: TGTGCCAGCAGCTTAAGGGGGGACAGCACTGAAGCTTTCTTT; CDR3: CASSLRGDSTEAFF
D: TRBD1; size: .; V: TRBV24-1; J: TRBJ1-2; DNA: TGTGCCACCAGTGCCCGGACAGGCTATGGCTACACCTTC; CDR3: CATSARTGYGYTF
D: .; size: .; V: TRBV24-1; J: TRBJ2-5; DNA: TGTGCCACCAGTGACAGGGGAAGAGAGACCCAGTACTTC; CDR3: CATSDRGRETQYF
D: .; size: .; V: TRBV7-2; J: TRBJ2-7; DNA: TGTGCCAGCAGCCCGCGAAGGGGCGAGCAGTACTTC; CDR3: CASSPRRGEQYF
D: .; size: .; V: TRBV12-3/TRBV12-4; J: TRBJ1-3; DNA: TGTGCCAGCAGGGCCGGATCTGGAAACACCATATATTTT; CDR3: CASRAGSGNTIYF
D: .; size: .; V: TRBV5-1; J: TRBJ2-5; DNA: TGCGCCAGCAGCTTGGAGCGGCTACGTGAAGAGACCCAGTACTTC; CDR3: CASSLERLREETQYF
D: .; size: .; V: TRBV5-6; J: TRBJ2-7; DNA: TGTGCCAGCAGCTTGTCCCTCCTAACCTACGAGCAGTACTTC; CDR3: CASSLSLLTYEQYF
D: .; size: .; V: TRBV6-5; J: TRBJ1-1; DNA: TGTGCCAGCAGATCACAGAACACTGAAGCTTTCTTT; CDR3: CASRSQNTEAFF
D: .; size: .; V: TRBV5-1; J: TRBJ2-5; DNA: TGCGCCAGCAGCGGGTCTGGCGGGAACGAAGAGACCCAGTACTTC; CDR3: CASSGSGGNEETQYF
D: .; size: .; V: TRBV12-5; J: TRBJ1-5; DNA: TGTGCTAGTGGTTTGTACCCGGAGACAAACGTAATTAGCAATCAGCCCCAGCATTTT; CDR3: CASGLYPETNVISNQPQHF
D: .; size: .; V: TRBV9; J: TRBJ2-3; DNA: TGTGCCAGCAGCGTAGATGGTAGCGCGAGAAACACAGATACGCAGTATTTT; CDR3: CASSVDGSARNTDTQYF
D: .; size: once; V: TRBV5-1; J: TRBJ1-4; DNA: TGCGCCAGCAGCTCGGGATCGGATGGGGAAAAACTGTTTTTT; CDR3: CASSSGSDGEKLFF
D: .; size: .; V: TRBV9; J: TRBJ1-1; DNA: TGTGCCAGCAGCGTCTTGGACAGACACACTGAAGCTTTCTTT; CDR3: CASSVLDRHTEAFF
D: .; size: .; V: TRBV9; J: TRBJ2-3; DNA: TGTGCCAGCAGCGTAAATGGAGCCACAGATACGCAGTATTTT; CDR3: CASSVNGATDTQYF
D: .; size: .; V: TRBV6-4; J: TRBJ1-4; DNA: TGTGCCAGCAGTGCCTCCTGGCAGAATGAAAAACTGTTTTTT; CDR3: CASSASWQNEKLFF